One sample yielded the 20 T cell receptor beta chains listed below, sequenced in a study of response to subunit inactivated influenza vaccine. A single record per CDR3 protein comes from TCRdb applying MiXCR to the RT-PCR reads. The sample contains 550,000 to 800,000 distinct CDR3 sequences, approximately 14% of which appear only once. Sequencing used PBMCs from blood, obtained about 14 days before vaccination. The receptors come from a man in his fifties who received an inactivated influenza vaccine.

This clonotype was observed a handful of times. The CDR3 DNA is TGCGCCAGCAGCCAAGAACCCAGGCGGACAGATACGCAGTATTTT. Translation: CASSQEPRRTDTQYF. The chain couples TRBV4-3 to TRBJ2-3, with unresolved D. Germline assignment: CDR1 LGHNA and CDR2 YSLEER. The length of the CDR3 is 15 residues. The V and J ends lost 0 bases and 3 bases respectively, with 10 bases between them.

The chain recombines TRBV6-1 with TRBJ1-5, with D possibly TRBD1 on 6 matching bases. The CDR3 runs 17 residues. Germline CDR1 and CDR2: MNHNS and SASEGT. The V end was cut by 6 bases, the J end by 5 bases, with 23 bases between. CDR3 bases: TGTGCCAGCAGCCTTTGGGGGACACCAGACCCTGATCAGCCCCAGCATTTT. Amino acid sequence: CASSLWGTPDPDQPQHF.

V and J are TRBV24-1 and TRBJ2-3, with 8 positions matching TRBD1. Germline loops: CDR1 KGHDR, CDR2 SFDVKD. The V segment lost 2 bases and the J segment 2 bases; nucleotides outside the gene matches: 5. This CDR3 region has 16 residues. This CDR3 is CATSDSGQGPTDTQYF. The CDR3 nucleotides are TGTGCCACCAGTGATTCTGGACAGGGCCCCACAGATACGCAGTATTTT.

The J gene is TRBJ2-5, the V gene TRBV5-1, with 8 nucleotides matching TRBD2. The germline V gene encodes CDR1 SGHRS and CDR2 YFSETQ. The V and J ends lost 0 bases and 3 bases, in that order; junction bases with no gene match: 4. The CDR3 covers 15 residues. CDR3 sequence reads: CASSLAGRAEETQYF. In nucleotides, the CDR3 is TGCGCCAGCAGCTTGGCCGGGAGGGCCGAAGAGACCCAGTACTTC.

DNA of the CDR3: TGCGCCAGCAGCGGGGACAGAAGATACGAGCAGTACTTC. This codes for CASSGDRRYEQYF. V usage is TRBV5-1 and J usage is TRBJ2-7; 7 positions match TRBD1. The CDR3 loop spans 13 amino acids. Germline CDR1 and CDR2: SGHRS and YFSETQ. V lost 4 bases, J lost 4 bases, and 5 bases stayed unmatched.

This clonotype was counted between two and nine times. The CDR3 sequence is CASSIDAQGLNTGELFF. The CDR3 DNA reads as TGTGCCAGTAGTATAGATGCTCAGGGGCTGAACACCGGGGAGCTGTTTTTT. The chain carries TRBV19 and TRBJ2-2, with D perhaps TRBD1 (6 bases). The CDR3 extends over 17 amino acids. CDR1 is LNHDA and CDR2 is SQIVND in the germline V gene (reference sequence). Trimming pared 0 bases from V and 1 base from J, leaving 12 bases between.

This clonotype was detected many times. The chain links TRBV6-2 or TRBV6-3 to TRBJ2-7; TRBD1 might be the D (5 bases). The germline CDR1 and CDR2 sequences are MNHEY and SVGEGT. V gave up 2 bases and J gave up 3 bases, with 11 bases separating them. The CDR3 is 14 residues long. The CDR3, as DNA: TGTGCCAGCAGTTACACAGGACGAGGCTACGAGCAGTACTTC. Translating gives CASSYTGRGYEQYF.

CDR3 bases: TGCACCAGCAGCCAAGATAAAGACAACGAAGAGACCCAGTACTTC. It codes for CTSSQDKDNEETQYF. The rearrangement links TRBV1 to TRBJ2-5. TRBV1 is recorded as a pseudogene. This CDR3 is built from 15 residues.

This clonotype was found a few times. The chain links TRBV12-3 or TRBV12-4 to TRBJ1-6, with D uncertain. The V gene lost 3 bases and the J gene lost 8 bases, with 11 bases spanning the gap. The CDR3 extends over 14 amino acids. The CDR3 DNA follows: TGTGCCAGCAGTTTTGGGCGGGCTTATTCACCCCTCCACTTT. Translating gives CASSFGRAYSPLHF.

V usage is TRBV7-2 and J usage is TRBJ2-1; 10 positions match TRBD1. V was pared by 3 bases and J by 8 bases, with 7 bases of the junction left unmatched. The CDR3 spans 15 residues. CDR1 SGHTA and CDR2 FQGNSA come from the germline V gene. The CDR3 protein is CASSFRTGGVHEQFF. As DNA, the CDR3 is TGTGCCAGCAGCTTCAGGACAGGGGGAGTCCATGAGCAGTTCTTC.

The J gene is TRBJ1-1, the V gene TRBV6-5, with 7 bases identical to TRBD1. J was trimmed by 9 bases and V by 5 bases; bases with no gene match: 6. CDR3 length: 12 amino acids. The germline gives CDR1 MNHEY, CDR2 SVGAGI. The CDR3 here is CASSETGRKAFF. CDR3 sequence (DNA): TGTGCCAGCAGTGAGACAGGGCGGAAAGCTTTCTTT.

This chain joins TRBV24-1 and TRBJ2-1, with 8 bases lining up with TRBD2. V was pared by 4 bases and J by 2 bases, with 3 bases of the junction left unmatched. Germline CDR1 is KGHDR and CDR2 is SFDVKD. This CDR3 is 15 amino acids long. The CDR3: CATSERGLAYNEQFF. The CDR3 DNA reads TGTGCCACCAGTGAGCGGGGACTAGCCTACAATGAGCAGTTCTTC.

The J gene is TRBJ2-1, the V gene TRBV27; 8 nucleotides agree with TRBD2. The length of the CDR3 is 15 residues. The trim removed 3 bases at V and 7 bases at J, leaving 8 bases unmatched. Germline loops: CDR1 MNHEY, CDR2 SMNVEV (reference sequence). The CDR3 reads CASSFRSGSNNEQFF. For the CDR3, the DNA is TGTGCCAGCAGTTTTAGGAGCGGGAGTAATAATGAGCAGTTCTTC.

This clonotype was recorded at least ten times. The chain combines TRBV11-2 with TRBJ2-3, with D uncertain. Germline loops: CDR1 SGHAT, CDR2 FQNNGV. The CDR3 extends over 15 amino acids. Trimming took 3 bases from V and 1 from J, leaving 11 bases between them. CDR3 protein: CASSLFSAGTDTQYF. The CDR3 DNA reads TGTGCCAGCAGCTTGTTTTCGGCGGGCACAGATACGCAGTATTTT.

This clonotype came up a few times. CDR3 nucleotides: TGCAGTGTAATGGGGTACGAGCAGTACTTC. It yields the protein CSVMGYEQYF. This chain joins TRBV20-1 and TRBJ2-7; D gene unclear. The CDR3 length is 10 residues. Germline V gene sequence: CDR1 DFQATT, CDR2 SNEGSKA (reference sequence). V was clipped by 7 bases and J by 4 bases, with 8 bases between them.

This chain connects TRBV5-1 to TRBJ2-7; the D is unclear. CDR1 and CDR2 from the germline V gene are SGHRS and YFSETQ. The CDR3 covers 14 residues. Trimming removed 1 base at V and 1 base at J, with 9 bases between. CDR3 bases: TGCGCCAGCAGCTTGAGTCGGCCGTCCTACGAGCAGTACTTC. This codes for CASSLSRPSYEQYF.

This clonotype showed up many times. The CDR3 reads CASVVQGIYGYTF. In DNA, the CDR3 is TGTGCCAGCGTAGTTCAGGGGATCTATGGCTACACCTTC. The chain joins TRBV6-1 to TRBJ1-2, with a tentative D call TRBD1 (6 bases). The length of the CDR3 is 13 residues. CDR1 is MNHNS and CDR2 is SASEGT in the germline V gene. V lost 8 bases and J lost 4, with 14 bases in between.

In its sample, this clonotype was seen many times. The V call is TRBV6-1, the J call TRBJ2-1, with D uncertain. The CDR3 is 15 amino acids. The V end lost 6 bases, the J end lost 0 bases, and 12 bases lay between the germline ends. CDR1 is MNHNS, CDR2 SASEGT, per germline. CDR3 sequence (DNA): TGTGCCAGCAGCCTGACTCGGAGCTCCTACAATGAGCAGTTCTTC. Its protein is CASSLTRSSYNEQFF.

This clonotype was seen a few times. The chain recombines TRBV4-3 with TRBJ2-3; D possibly corresponds to TRBD2 (6 bases). V was pared by 0 bases and J by 2 bases, with 12 bases between. Germline CDR1 LGHNA, CDR2 YSLEER. CDR3 length equals 16 residues. The chain's CDR3 is CASSQDWGTYTDTQYF. For the CDR3, the DNA is TGCGCCAGCAGCCAAGATTGGGGGACTTACACAGATACGCAGTATTTT.

There are a few counts of this clonotype. V gene TRBV11-2 combines with J gene TRBJ2-7, with D maybe TRBD2 (5 bases). V gave up 3 bases and J gave up 2 bases, with 14 bases separating them. Germline CDR1 reads SGHAT; CDR2 reads FQNNGV. This CDR3 has 15 amino acids. The DNA for the CDR3 is TGTGCCAGCAGCTTTGGCACAGCGGAGACCTACGAGCAGTACTTC. Translation: CASSFGTAETYEQYF. The full variable domain, with the rest looked up from reference TRBV11-2 and TRBJ2-7, is EAGVAQSPRYKIIEKRQSVAFWCNPISGHATLYWYQQILGQGPKLLIQFQNNGVVDDSQLPKDRFSAERLKGVDSTLKIQPAKLEDSAVYLCASSFGTAETYEQYFGPGTRLTVT.